This TCR beta chain appears in the sequencing data of a study of T cells of healthy individuals. Each CDR3 protein is one row after TCRdb ran MiXCR on the 5' RACE reads. The sample records roughly 87,000 distinct CDR3 sequences, roughly 18% being singletons. This clonotype was observed a handful of times. The TCR comes from a human donor in good health.

The CDR3 DNA is TGTGCCAGCAGTCCGCTAACTGATCAACTTACCTACGAGCAGTACTTC. This translates into CASSPLTDQLTYEQYF. The rearrangement uses TRBV28 and TRBJ2-7; D remains ambiguous. In germline, CDR1 is MDHEN, CDR2 SYDVKM. CDR3 length: 16 amino acids. The V end was cut by 5 bases, the J end by 2 bases, with 19 bases between.